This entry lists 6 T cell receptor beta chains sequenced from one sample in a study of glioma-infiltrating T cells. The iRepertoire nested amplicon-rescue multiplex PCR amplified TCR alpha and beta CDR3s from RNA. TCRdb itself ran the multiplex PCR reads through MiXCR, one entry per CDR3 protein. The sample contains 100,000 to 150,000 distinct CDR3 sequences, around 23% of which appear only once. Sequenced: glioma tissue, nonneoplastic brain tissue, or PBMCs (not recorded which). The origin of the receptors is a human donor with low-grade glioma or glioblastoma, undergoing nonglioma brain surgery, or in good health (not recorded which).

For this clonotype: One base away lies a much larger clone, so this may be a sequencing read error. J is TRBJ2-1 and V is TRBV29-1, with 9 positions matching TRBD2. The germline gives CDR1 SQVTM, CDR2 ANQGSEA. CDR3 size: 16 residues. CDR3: CSGIRLAASSYNKQFF. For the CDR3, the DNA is TGCAGCGGTATACGACTAGCGGCCAGCTCCTACAATAAGCAGTTCTTC.

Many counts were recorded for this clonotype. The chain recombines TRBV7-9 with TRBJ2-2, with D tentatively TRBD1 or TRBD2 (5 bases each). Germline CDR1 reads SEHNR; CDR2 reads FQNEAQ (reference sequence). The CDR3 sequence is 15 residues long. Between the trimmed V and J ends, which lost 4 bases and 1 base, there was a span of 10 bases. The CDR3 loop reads CASSSGTVNTGELFF. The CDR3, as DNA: TGTGCCAGCAGCTCCGGGACGGTGAACACCGGGGAGCTGTTTTTT.

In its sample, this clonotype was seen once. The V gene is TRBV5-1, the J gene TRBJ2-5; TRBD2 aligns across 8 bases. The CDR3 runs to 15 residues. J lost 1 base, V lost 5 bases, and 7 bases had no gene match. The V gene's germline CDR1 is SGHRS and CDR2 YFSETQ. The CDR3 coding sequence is TGCGCCAGCAGGTTATATGGGACTAGCCAAGAGACCCAGTACTTC. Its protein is CASRLYGTSQETQYF.

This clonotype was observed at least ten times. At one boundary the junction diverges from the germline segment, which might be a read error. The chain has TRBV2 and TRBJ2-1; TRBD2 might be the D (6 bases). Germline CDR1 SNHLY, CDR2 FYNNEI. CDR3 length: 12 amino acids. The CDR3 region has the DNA TGTGCCAGCAGTCAAGCGGGCAATGAGCAGTTCTTC. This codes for CASSQAGNEQFF.

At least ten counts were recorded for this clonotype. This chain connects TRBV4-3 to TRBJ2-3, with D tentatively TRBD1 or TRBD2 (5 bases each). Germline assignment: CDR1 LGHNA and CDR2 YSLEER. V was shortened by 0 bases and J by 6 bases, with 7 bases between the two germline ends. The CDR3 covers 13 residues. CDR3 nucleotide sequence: TGCGCCAGCAGCCAAGATCGGGGCGATACGCAGTATTTT. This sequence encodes CASSQDRGDTQYF.

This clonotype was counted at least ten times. The CDR3 region is CASSQGLADFTGELFF. DNA for the CDR3: TGCGCCAGCAGCCAGGGACTAGCGGATTTCACCGGGGAGCTGTTTTTT. The chain couples TRBV4-3 to TRBJ2-2, with 11 nucleotides matching TRBD2. Germline loops: CDR1 LGHNA, CDR2 YSLEER. There are 16 residues in the CDR3. After removal of 3 bases from V and 4 bases from J, the junction contained 4 bases not matched to a gene.